Following are 24 T cell receptor beta chains from one sample sequenced in a study of tumor and adjacent non-tumor tissue in lung cancer. This sample's RNA came from whole unsorted tissue. Three rounds of nested PCR, following a modified ARM-PCR protocol, produced the TCRbeta library. TCRdb ran MiXCR on the multiplex PCR reads and lists one entry per CDR3 protein. The profile covers 70,000 to 90,000 distinct CDR3 sequences, with over 80% appearing a single time and 13% taken by the ten largest. Sequences were obtained from lung tumor tissue. The receptors originated from a woman aged 50 to 65 with non-small cell lung cancer.

Of note for this clonotype: The germline gene is not matched at one end of the junction; a read error may be the cause. V is TRBV5-4 and J is TRBJ2-3; 7 bases agree with TRBD2. Germline CDR1 SGHNT, CDR2 YYREEE (reference sequence). The CDR3 has 14 amino acids. CDR3 sequence reads: CTSSLGLAGVMQYF. In DNA form, the CDR3 reads TGTACCAGCAGCTTGGGACTGGCGGGAGTTATGCAGTATTTT.

This clonotype has only a few counts. This chain joins TRBV20-1 and TRBJ2-7; D unresolved. V dropped 1 base and J dropped 3 bases, with 13 bases sitting between them. CDR3 length equals 14 residues. The germline CDR1 and CDR2 sequences are DFQATT and SNEGSKA (reference sequence). The CDR3 DNA sequence: TGCAGTGCTAGAGTAGTCGTTCCCAACTACGAGCAGTACTTC. It is translated as CSARVVVPNYEQYF.

As to this clonotype: One end of the junction fails to match germline, which may point to a read error. This chain connects TRBV5-4 to TRBJ2-3; D unresolved. In germline, CDR1 is SGHNT, CDR2 YYREEE (reference sequence). The CDR3 consists of 14 residues. CDR3 coding DNA: TGTACCAGCAGCACGCCTCGGCGCACAGATACGCAGTATTTT. This encodes CTSSTPRRTDTQYF.

The chain is built from TRBV20-1 and TRBJ2-7, with D possibly being TRBD1 or TRBD2 (6 bases each). Germline CDR1 DFQATT, CDR2 SNEGSKA (reference sequence). This CDR3 contains 13 residues. The V end lost 7 bases, the J end lost 3 bases, and 16 bases lay between the germline ends. The CDR3 reads CSVRSRGVYEQYF. CDR3 nucleotide sequence: TGCAGTGTTCGTTCGAGGGGGGTCTACGAGCAGTACTTC.

Concerning this clonotype: One end of the junction does not line up with germline, which may come from a read error. The chain joins TRBV4-3 to TRBJ2-6; D is possibly TRBD1 (6 bases). The CDR3 runs 20 residues. The germline CDR1 and CDR2 sequences are LGHNA and YSLEER. CDR3 region: CASSQGTLDRTYSGANVPIF. The CDR3 DNA reads as TGCGCCAGCAGCCAAGGGACGTTAGACAGGACTTACTCTGGGGCCAACGTCCCGATTTTC.

This clonotype has a single count. V gene TRBV4-1 combines with J gene TRBJ1-1, with a possible D match to TRBD1 (5 bases). Germline lookup yields CDR1 MGHRA and CDR2 YSYEKL. The CDR3 loop spans 16 amino acids. V was trimmed by 0 bases and J by 9 bases, leaving 20 bases between them. The CDR3 spells CASSQDLYKGNIKAFF. CDR3 nucleotide sequence: TGCGCCAGCAGCCAAGATCTCTACAAGGGGAACATTAAAGCTTTCTTT.

Details on this clonotype: A read error is likely, as this CDR3 ends without the conserved phenylalanine or tryptophan. This chain links TRBV6-1 with TRBJ2-5; 12 bases line up with TRBD2. The CDR3 totals 18 residues. Germline CDR1 reads MNHNS; CDR2 reads SASEGT. The trim removed 4 bases at V and 5 bases at J, leaving 14 bases unmatched. The CDR3 DNA reads as TGTGCCAGCAGTGGGTCCGTCCCGGGACTAGCGGGTTCGGAGACCCAGTACCCC. Residues: CASSGSVPGLAGSETQYP.

As for this clonotype: The conserved closing phenylalanine or tryptophan is absent in this CDR3, likely reflecting a read error. The DNA is left out, because the CDR3 cannot be placed on it with certainty; the CDR3 is given as TCRdb lists it. The genes are TRBV11-2 and TRBJ2-5. 11 amino acids form the CDR3, both terminal residues included. Germline V gene data show CDR1 as SGHAT and CDR2 as FQNNGV. This chain's CDR3 is CASSLGETQHI.

About this clonotype itself: The CDR3 does not close with the conserved phenylalanine or tryptophan, likely indicating a read error. The chain combines TRBV20-1 with TRBJ1-2, with D possibly being TRBD1 (5 bases). This CDR3 is 10 amino acids long. Looked up from germline, CDR1 is DFQATT and CDR2 is SNEGSKA (reference sequence). This CDR3 reads CNRTNYGYTL. CDR3 nucleotide sequence: TGCAATAGGACAAACTATGGCTACACCTTA.

In regard to this clonotype: One end of the junction varies from germline; a read error may be responsible. The chain combines TRBV6-2 or TRBV6-3 with TRBJ1-4, with a possible D match to TRBD1 (5 bases). The CDR3 loop spans 15 amino acids. The germline gives CDR1 MNHEY, CDR2 SVGEGT. The CDR3 sequence: CVSSDYGTANEKLFF. The CDR3 coding sequence is TGTGTCAGCAGTGACTATGGGACTGCTAATGAAAAACTGTTTTTT.

As regards this clonotype: One end of the junction does not line up with germline, which may come from a read error. This rearrangement joins TRBV30 to TRBJ2-3; the match to TRBD2 covers 8 bases. The germline gives CDR1 GTSNPN, CDR2 SVGIG (reference sequence). CDR3 length: 15 amino acids. The CDR3 region is CAWNVSGGTAETQYF. As DNA, the CDR3 is TGTGCCTGGAATGTATCGGGAGGGACGGCAGAAACGCAGTATTTT. Variable domain in full (rest from reference TRBV30 and TRBJ2-3): SQTIHQWPATLVQPVGSPLSLECTVEGTSNPNLYWYRQAAGRGLQLLFYSVGIGQISSEVPQNLSASRPQDRQFILSSKKLLLSDSGFYLCAWNVSGGTAETQYFGPGTRLTVL.

Concerning this clonotype: Lacking the conserved final phenylalanine or tryptophan, this CDR3 likely reflects a read error. This chain connects TRBV29-1 to TRBJ2-5, with no clear D. This CDR3 has 13 residues. CDR1 is SQVTM and CDR2 is ANQGSEA in the germline V gene. The germline V and J ends were trimmed by 7 bases and 1 base, with 13 bases remaining between them. The CDR3 DNA sequence: TGCAGCGCCGGATGGCCCCCCCAAGAGACCCAGTACCTC. It specifies CSAGWPPQETQYL.

On this clonotype itself: The CDR3 end shows no conserved phenylalanine or tryptophan, and so a read error is likely. V and J are TRBV4-1 and TRBJ1-5, with 9 positions matching TRBD1. Trimming removed 5 bases from V and 4 bases from J; junction bases left unmatched: 9. Germline V gene sequence: CDR1 MGHRA, CDR2 YSYEKL. The CDR3 length is 16 residues. The CDR3 bases are TGCGCCAGCAGCGCCCGACAGGGGGACGGTAATCAGCCCCAGCATTCT. As protein: CASSARQGDGNQPQHS.

V and J are TRBV20-1 and TRBJ2-3; D gene ambiguous. Trimming left V 5 bases short and J 4 bases short, with 19 bases between. Germline-derived CDR1 and CDR2 are DFQATT and SNEGSKA (reference sequence). CDR3 size: 15 residues. The CDR3 nucleotides are TGCAGTGCTCGCCACATTACCTGGATTGCAGATACGCAGTATTTT. Encoded protein: CSARHITWIADTQYF.

Comments on this clonotype: Without the conserved terminal phenylalanine or tryptophan, this CDR3 likely stems from a read error. The chain links TRBV5-1 to TRBJ2-1; possibly TRBD2 for D (6 bases). The CDR3 spans 14 residues. V was shortened by 9 bases and J by 9 bases, with 22 bases between the two germline ends. Germline CDR1 SGHRS, CDR2 YFSETQ. The CDR3 reads CAIQIRASDSEQFL. Written as DNA, the CDR3 is TGCGCCATTCAGATCCGTGCTAGCGACAGTGAGCAGTTCTTA.

V is TRBV20-1 and J is TRBJ2-5; tentative D call: TRBD1 (6 bases). Germline CDR1 is DFQATT and CDR2 is SNEGSKA (reference sequence). Trimming took 5 bases from V and 5 from J, leaving 21 bases between them. CDR3 length: 15 amino acids. This CDR3 reads CSAQPGHGSQETQYF. For the CDR3, the DNA is TGCAGTGCTCAACCGGGACATGGATCACAGGAGACCCAGTACTTC.

This clonotype was observed a handful of times. The conserved phenylalanine or tryptophan is not found at the CDR3 terminus, so this likely reflects a read error. This chain joins TRBV4-1 and TRBJ2-7; 10 positions agree with TRBD1. This CDR3 region has 16 residues. Germline assignment: CDR1 MGHRA and CDR2 YSYEKL. The CDR3 loop reads CAISQQGQGGPYEQYI. The CDR3 nucleotides read TGCGCCATCAGCCAACAAGGACAGGGGGGGCCCTACGAGCAGTACATT.

On this clonotype itself: The junction and the germline gene differ at one end; a read error may be behind it. The chain has TRBV6-6 and TRBJ2-3, with 7 bases fitting TRBD1. The J call may not be correct, given that the DNA end is closer to TRBJ1-5. The CDR3 contains 13 residues. Germline V gene lookup returns CDR1 MNHNY and CDR2 SVGAGI (reference sequence). The CDR3 sequence: CDSSYQGTDTQHF. In DNA form, the CDR3 reads TGTGACAGCAGTTACCAGGGGACAGATACGCAGCATTTT.

With regard to this clonotype: One end of the junction does not line up with germline, which may come from a read error. The rearrangement joins TRBV4-1 to TRBJ1-2, with TRBD1 matching over 9 bases. Germline CDR1 MGHRA, CDR2 YSYEKL. The CDR3 spans 15 residues. The CDR3 coding sequence is TGCGCCAGCAGCCCAGGACAGGGGCGAAACTATAGCTACATCTTC. It translates to CASSPGQGRNYSYIF.

Remarks on this clonotype: The junction does not match germline at one end; this may be a read error. The V call is TRBV29-1, the J call TRBJ2-5, with a tentative D call TRBD1 (6 bases). CDR1 and CDR2 from the germline V gene are SQVTM and ANQGSEA. The CDR3 covers 13 residues. CDR3 sequence reads: CSVVGDTQETQYF. DNA of the CDR3: TGCAGCGTTGTCGGGGACACACAAGAGACCCAATACTTC.

In its sample, this clonotype was seen many times. This CDR3 reads CAISGKTSGSGQETQYF. CDR3 nucleotides: TGTGCCATCAGTGGAAAGACTAGCGGGAGTGGGCAAGAGACCCAGTACTTC. The V call is TRBV10-3, the J call TRBJ2-5, with 12 bases aligning to TRBD2. The junction had 8 bases not matched to a gene; V was cut back by 4 bases and J by 2 bases. The CDR3 sequence is 17 residues long. CDR1 is ENHRY, CDR2 SYGVKD, per germline.

Details on this clonotype: The junction departs from germline at one end; a sequencing error may be responsible. This chain links TRBV11-2 with TRBJ2-7; D not certain. Germline assignment: CDR1 SGHAT and CDR2 FQNNGV. The CDR3 spans 14 residues. In DNA, the CDR3 is TGTGCCAACAGCTTCCCCCGGAAACACAACGAGCAGTACTTC. This sequence encodes CANSFPRKHNEQYF.

Worth noting for this clonotype: One junction end disagrees with the germline gene, perhaps due to a read error. This chain links TRBV28 with TRBJ2-6; 7 bases agree with TRBD1. CDR3 length equals 15 residues. Germline V gives CDR1 MDHEN, CDR2 SYDVKM. The CDR3 loop reads CASSSTGTGADVLTF. CDR3 in DNA: TGTGCCAGCAGCTCGACAGGGACCGGGGCCGACGTCCTGACTTTC.

About this clonotype itself: A much larger clonotype is one base distant, so this may be a read error. Likely a read error: the CDR3 ends without its conserved phenylalanine or tryptophan. The V call is TRBV28, the J call TRBJ1-2; a weak D match, TRBD1 (5 bases). The V end was cut by 3 bases, the J end by 4 bases, with 24 bases between. The length of the CDR3 is 18 residues. Germline CDR1 and CDR2: MDHEN and SYDVKM. The CDR3 here is CASSFPSGGRGLRYGYTL. The CDR3 DNA follows: TGTGCCAGCAGTTTCCCCTCCGGCGGGCGGGGGTTGCGCTATGGCTACACCCTC.